The T cell receptor (beta chain) described here comes from a study of CD8+ T cells in alopecia areata. Overall study results and limits: Especially in alopecia totalis/universalis, lesional scalp showed greater clonality than normal scalp did. Scalp repertoires also include resident alphabeta T cells from normal skin.

The CDR3 spans 17 residues. Looked up from germline, CDR1 is SGHRS and CDR2 is YFSETQ. Trimming at V came to 2 bases and at J to 5 bases, leaving 12 bases not matched to a gene. Concerning this clone: The antigen is undetermined.

RNA extraction and reverse transcription yielded cDNA as sequencing template. Clones were sequenced by immunoSEQ multiplex PCR, and TCRdb holds only the in-frame ones, with some missing. Counted here are 30,000 to 35,000 clones, around 59% occurring once; the ten biggest clones make up around 43%. This sequence was found in a human donor with alopecia areata. V usage is TRBV5-1 and J usage is TRBJ2-2; 7 bases map to TRBD2. Sequencing input: NKG2D-high CD8+ T cells sorted from blood. CDR3 loop: CASSFPEAGRSTGELFF. In nucleotides, the CDR3 is TGCGCCAGCAGCTTCCCGGAAGCGGGACGGTCGACCGGGGAGCTGTTTTTT.